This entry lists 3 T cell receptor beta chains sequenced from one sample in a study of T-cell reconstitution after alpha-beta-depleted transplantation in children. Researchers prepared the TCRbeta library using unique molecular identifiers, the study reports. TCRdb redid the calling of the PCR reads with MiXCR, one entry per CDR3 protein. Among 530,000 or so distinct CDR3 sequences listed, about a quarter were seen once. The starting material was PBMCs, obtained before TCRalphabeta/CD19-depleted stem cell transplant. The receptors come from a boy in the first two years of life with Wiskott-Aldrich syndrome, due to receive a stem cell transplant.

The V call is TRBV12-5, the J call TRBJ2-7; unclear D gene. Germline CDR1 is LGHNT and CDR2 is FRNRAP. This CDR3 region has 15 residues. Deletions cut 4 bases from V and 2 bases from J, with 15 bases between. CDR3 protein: CASGSARTYAYEQYF. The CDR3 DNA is TGTGCTAGTGGTTCGGCACGGACCTACGCCTACGAGCAGTACTTC.

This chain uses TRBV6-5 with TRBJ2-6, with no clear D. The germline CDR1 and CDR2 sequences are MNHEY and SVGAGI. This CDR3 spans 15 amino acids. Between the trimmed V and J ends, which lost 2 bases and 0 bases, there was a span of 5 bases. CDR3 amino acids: CASSYIPSGANVLTF. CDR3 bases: TGTGCCAGCAGTTACATTCCCTCTGGGGCCAACGTCCTGACTTTC.

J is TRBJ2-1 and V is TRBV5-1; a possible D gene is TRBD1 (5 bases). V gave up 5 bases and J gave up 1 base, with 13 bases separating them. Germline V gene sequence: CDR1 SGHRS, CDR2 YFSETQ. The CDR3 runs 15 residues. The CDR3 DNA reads TGCGCCAGCAGTTGGCCGAGACAGTCCTACAATGAGCAGTTCTTC. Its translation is CASSWPRQSYNEQFF.